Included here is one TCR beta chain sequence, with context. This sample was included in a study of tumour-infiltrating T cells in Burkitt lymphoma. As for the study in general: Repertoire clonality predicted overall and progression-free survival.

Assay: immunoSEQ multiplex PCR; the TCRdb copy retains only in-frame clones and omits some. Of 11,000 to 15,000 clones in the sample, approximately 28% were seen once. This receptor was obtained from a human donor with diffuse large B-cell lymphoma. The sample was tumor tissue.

CDR3 loop: CASQTNTGFGYTF. CDR3 in DNA: TGTGCCAGCCAGACAAATACAGGTTTTGGCTACACCTTC. The chain uses TRBV2 and TRBJ1-2; perhaps TRBD1 as D (5 bases). This CDR3 region has 13 residues. Germline values: CDR1 SNHLY, CDR2 FYNNEI. The ends were cut back, 8 bases at V and 7 bases at J, with 17 bases in the middle.